This T cell receptor beta chain was retrieved from a study of technical replicates of blood from several donors. Generated by immunoSEQ multiplex PCR, the TCRdb table keeps only in-frame clones and is missing some. The profile shows 55,000 to 65,000 clones, 93% of them singletons. V lost 5 bases, J lost 5 bases, and 10 bases stayed unmatched. Germline V gene sequence: CDR1 GTSNPN, CDR2 SVGIG (reference sequence). The CDR3 covers 15 residues. This sequence originates from a human donor in good health. Some clones in this sample may be carry-over from other donors' samples. The sample consisted of PBMCs. The chain uses TRBV30 and TRBJ2-5; 11 positions match TRBD1. Here the CDR3 reads CAWGTGGGFWETQYF. For the CDR3, the DNA is TGTGCCTGGGGGACAGGGGGGGGATTTTGGGAGACCCAGTACTTC.